This T cell receptor beta chain was documented in a study of blood T cell repertoires in COVID-19. In the original analysis: Quantification of nucleated cells was approximated via reference gene primer amplification. Produced via immunoSEQ multiplex PCR; TCRdb's table is partial and in-frame only. D and trimming were read from the DNA, whereas the V and J calls and clone size are those reported in that table. The sample records 130,000 or so clones, 77% being singletons. Trimming removed 6 bases at V and 3 bases at J, with 9 bases between. Germline V gives CDR1 MNHEY, CDR2 SMNVEV (reference sequence). This CDR3 comprises 12 residues. This clone came up once.

This clonotype originated in a human donor in a cohort sampled during active COVID-19. The material sequenced was peripheral blood. The chain combines TRBV27 with TRBJ2-7, with TRBD1 as a possible D gene (6 bases). CDR3 region: CASSQQGYEQYF. The CDR3, as DNA: TGTGCCAGCAGCCAACAGGGCTACGAGCAGTACTTC.